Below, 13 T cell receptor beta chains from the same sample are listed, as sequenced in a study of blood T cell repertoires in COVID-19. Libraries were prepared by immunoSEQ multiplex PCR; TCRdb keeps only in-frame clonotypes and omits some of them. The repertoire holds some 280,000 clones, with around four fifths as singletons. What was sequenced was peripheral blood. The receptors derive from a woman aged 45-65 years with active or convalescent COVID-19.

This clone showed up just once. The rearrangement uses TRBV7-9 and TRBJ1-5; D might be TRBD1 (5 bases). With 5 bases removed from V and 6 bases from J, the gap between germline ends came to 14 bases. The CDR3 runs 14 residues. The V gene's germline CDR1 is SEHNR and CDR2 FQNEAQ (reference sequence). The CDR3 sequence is CASSPGTQGQPQHF. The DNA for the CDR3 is TGTGCCAGCAGCCCCGGGACTCAGGGTCAGCCCCAGCATTTT.

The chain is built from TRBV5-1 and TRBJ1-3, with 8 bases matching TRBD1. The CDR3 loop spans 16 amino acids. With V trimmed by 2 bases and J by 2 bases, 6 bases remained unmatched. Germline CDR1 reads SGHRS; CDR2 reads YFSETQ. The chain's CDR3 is CASSFSGQGAGNTIYF. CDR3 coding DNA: TGCGCCAGCAGCTTTTCCGGACAGGGTGCTGGAAACACCATATATTTT. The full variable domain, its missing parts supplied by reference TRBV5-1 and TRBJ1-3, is KAGVTQTPRYLIKTRGQQVTLSCSPISGHRSVSWYQQTPGQGLQFLFEYFSETQRNKGNFPGRFSGRQFSNSRSEMNVSTLELGDSALYLCASSFSGQGAGNTIYFGEGSWLTVV.

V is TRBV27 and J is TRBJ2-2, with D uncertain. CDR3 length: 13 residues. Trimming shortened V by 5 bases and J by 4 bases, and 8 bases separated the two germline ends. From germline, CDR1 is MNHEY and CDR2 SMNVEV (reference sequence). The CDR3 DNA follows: TGTGCCAGCAGTCCCCGCGTCACCGGGGAGCTGTTTTTT. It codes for CASSPRVTGELFF.

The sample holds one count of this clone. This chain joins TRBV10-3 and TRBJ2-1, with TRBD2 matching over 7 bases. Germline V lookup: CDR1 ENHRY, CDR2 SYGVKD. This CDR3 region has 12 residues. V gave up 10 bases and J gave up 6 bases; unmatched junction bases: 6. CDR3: CATGLVGNEQFF. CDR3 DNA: TGTGCCACCGGACTAGTAGGCAATGAGCAGTTCTTC.

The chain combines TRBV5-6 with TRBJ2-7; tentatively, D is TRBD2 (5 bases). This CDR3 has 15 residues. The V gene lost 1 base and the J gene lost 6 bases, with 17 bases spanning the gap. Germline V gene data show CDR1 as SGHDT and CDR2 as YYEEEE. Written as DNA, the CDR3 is TGTGCCAGCAGCTTGTCGGGGTTTGGTGAGGCCGAGCAGTACTTC. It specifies CASSLSGFGEAEQYF.

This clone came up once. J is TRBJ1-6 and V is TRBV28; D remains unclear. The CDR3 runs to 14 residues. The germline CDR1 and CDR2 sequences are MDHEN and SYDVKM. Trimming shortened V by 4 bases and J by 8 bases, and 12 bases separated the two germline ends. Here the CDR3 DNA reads TGTGCCAGCAGTTCCGGAAGTCGGGATTCACCCCTCCACTTT. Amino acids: CASSSGSRDSPLHF.

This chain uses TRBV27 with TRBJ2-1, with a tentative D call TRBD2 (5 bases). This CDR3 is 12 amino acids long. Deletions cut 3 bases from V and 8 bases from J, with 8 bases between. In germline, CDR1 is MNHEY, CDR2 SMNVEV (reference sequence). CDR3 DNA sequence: TGTGCCAGCAGTTTGCTCGGGGATGAGCAGTTCTTC. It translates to CASSLLGDEQFF.

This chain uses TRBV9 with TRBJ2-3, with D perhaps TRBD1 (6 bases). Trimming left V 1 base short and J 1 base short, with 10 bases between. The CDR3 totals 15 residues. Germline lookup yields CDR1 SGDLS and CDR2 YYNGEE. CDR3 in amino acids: CASSVLGQRTDTQYF. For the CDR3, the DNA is TGTGCCAGCAGCGTACTGGGACAACGCACAGATACGCAGTATTTT.

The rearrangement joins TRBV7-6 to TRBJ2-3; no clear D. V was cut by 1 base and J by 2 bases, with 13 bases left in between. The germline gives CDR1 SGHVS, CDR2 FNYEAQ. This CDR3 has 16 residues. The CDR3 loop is CASSLVGTSHTDTQYF. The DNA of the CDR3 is TGTGCCAGCAGCTTAGTGGGCACTTCGCACACAGATACGCAGTATTTT.

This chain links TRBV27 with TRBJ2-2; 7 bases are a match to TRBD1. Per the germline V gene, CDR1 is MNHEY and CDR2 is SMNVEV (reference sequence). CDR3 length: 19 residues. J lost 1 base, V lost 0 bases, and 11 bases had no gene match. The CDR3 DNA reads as TGTGCCAGCAGTTTATCGGGCCCGACAGGGTCGGGGAACACCGGGGAGCTGTTTTTT. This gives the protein CASSLSGPTGSGNTGELFF.

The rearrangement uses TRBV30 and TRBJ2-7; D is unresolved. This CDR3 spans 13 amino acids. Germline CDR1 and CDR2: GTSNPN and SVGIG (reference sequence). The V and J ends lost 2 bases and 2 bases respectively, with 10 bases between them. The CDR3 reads CAWSHGQTYEQYF. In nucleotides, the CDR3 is TGTGCCTGGAGTCATGGGCAAACCTACGAGCAGTACTTC.

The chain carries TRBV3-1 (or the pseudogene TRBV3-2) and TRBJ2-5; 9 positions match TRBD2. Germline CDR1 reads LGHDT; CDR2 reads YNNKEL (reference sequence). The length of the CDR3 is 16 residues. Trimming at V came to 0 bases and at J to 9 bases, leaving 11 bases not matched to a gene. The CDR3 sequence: CASSQDRGASGTPQYF. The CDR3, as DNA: TGTGCCAGCAGCCAAGATCGAGGCGCTAGCGGGACCCCCCAGTACTTC.

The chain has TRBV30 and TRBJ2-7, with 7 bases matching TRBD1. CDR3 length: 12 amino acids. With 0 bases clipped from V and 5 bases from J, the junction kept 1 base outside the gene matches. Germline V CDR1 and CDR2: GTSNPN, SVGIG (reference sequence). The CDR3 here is CAWSVQGHEQYF. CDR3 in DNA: TGTGCCTGGAGTGTACAGGGGCACGAGCAGTACTTC.